The following is a TCR beta chain sequence with its context. Its specificity is not known. This record belongs to a study of Tregs in tolerant kidney transplant recipients. Assay used: immunoSEQ multiplex PCR; TCRdb lists only in-frame clones, some missing. The sample consists of some 90,000 clones, roughly 92% of them appearing once. The CDR3 is 14 amino acids. Germline-derived CDR1 and CDR2 are MNHNS and SASEGT. V lost 3 bases and J lost 4, with 9 bases in between. Broader study findings: Biological reproducibility was not directly addressed in this study. Tregs expanded with activated donor B cells seemed most donor-specific. Findings come from small patient numbers and require larger validation.

The chain is built from TRBV6-1 and TRBJ2-2; D could derive from TRBD1 or TRBD2 (5 bases each). This receptor was taken from a human donor in good health. The sample consisted of CD8+ T cells from blood. As DNA, the CDR3 is TGTGCCAGCAGTGAGGGGACCCCCACCGGGGAGCTGTTTTTT. This gives the protein CASSEGTPTGELFF.